The T cell receptor beta chain under discussion was sequenced for a study of blood T cell repertoires in COVID-19. Study at large: Samples representing acute and convalescent COVID-19 were sourced from the United States, Italy and Spain. The cDNA or gDNA used as material had been derived from T cells, B-cell-depleted T cells, or PBMCs.

Seattle's enrolled individuals joined amid active infection and were then monitored longitudinally. Per the original methods: Reference gene primer amplification gave estimated nucleated cell counts. Method: immunoSEQ multiplex PCR; TCRdb's copy keeps in-frame clones and lacks some. The DNA gave D and trimming, while V, J and clone size come from that table. The repertoire holds over 55,000 clones, with 65% to 85% as singletons. The germline CDR1 and CDR2 sequences are SEHNR and FQNEAQ (reference sequence). CDR3 length equals 14 residues. Deletions cut 5 bases from V and 6 bases from J, with 16 bases between.

The chain is built from TRBV7-9 and TRBJ1-1; a weak D match, TRBD1 (6 bases). This clonotype originated in a man older than 75 with COVID-19, enrolled during active disease. Sequences were obtained from peripheral blood. CDR3 region: CASSPRGAEAEAFF. The CDR3 DNA is TGTGCCAGCAGCCCCCGGGGGGCAGAGGCTGAAGCTTTCTTT. Full variable domain (missing parts from reference TRBV7-9 and TRBJ1-1): DTGVSQNPRHKITKRGQNVTFRCDPISEHNRLYWYRQTLGQGPEFLTYFQNEAQLEKSRLLSDRFSAERPKGSFSTLEIQRTEQGDSAMYLCASSPRGAEAEAFFGQGTRLTVV.